One sample yielded the 9 T cell receptor beta chains listed below, sequenced in a study of blood T cell repertoires in COVID-19. Some clones are missing from TCRdb's copy, which holds only in-frame ones; the method was immunoSEQ multiplex PCR. The sample has approximately 320,000 clones; roughly 85% are singletons. The specimen was peripheral blood. These receptors were obtained from a human donor in a cohort sampled during active COVID-19.

The chain is built from TRBV9 and TRBJ2-1, with TRBD1 matching 12 bases. Losses at the gene ends were 0 bases for V and 9 bases for J; bases not matched to a gene: 10. CDR1 SGDLS and CDR2 YYNGEE come from the germline V gene. This CDR3 comprises 17 residues. The CDR3 DNA follows: TGTGCCAGCAGCGTAGACGCGGGGACAGGGGGCAGGGGTGAGCAGTTCTTC. Translated: CASSVDAGTGGRGEQFF.

The chain combines TRBV6-5 with TRBJ1-2, with 11 bases fitting TRBD1. V shed 3 bases and J 6 bases; nucleotides not matched to a gene: 6. There are 15 residues in the CDR3. Germline V gene sequence: CDR1 MNHEY, CDR2 SVGAGI. CDR3 region: CASSYNGQGADGYTF. The CDR3 region has the DNA TGTGCCAGCAGTTATAATGGACAGGGGGCGGATGGCTACACCTTC.

The chain uses TRBV7-3 and TRBJ2-1; TRBD2 matches 11 bases. The CDR3 has 15 residues. Per germline, CDR1 SGHTA and CDR2 FQGTGA. V lost 5 bases, J lost 8 bases, and 8 bases stayed unmatched. The CDR3 DNA reads as TGTGCCAGCAGCCCCCATGGACTAGCGGGCCATGAGCAGTTCTTC. It is translated as CASSPHGLAGHEQFF.

This clone was found a few times. The gene calls are TRBV28 and TRBJ1-6; D may be TRBD1 (5 bases). The V gene's germline CDR1 is MDHEN and CDR2 SYDVKM. V lost 6 bases to trimming and J lost 8 bases, with 8 bases between them. The CDR3 is 12 residues long. The CDR3 reads CASRQVDSPLHF. The CDR3 DNA reads as TGTGCCAGCAGACAGGTGGATTCACCCCTCCACTTT.

The J gene is TRBJ2-1, the V gene TRBV6-5, with TRBD2 identical over 8 bases. With V trimmed by 4 bases and J by 4 bases, 9 bases remained unmatched. Germline lookup yields CDR1 MNHEY and CDR2 SVGAGI. This CDR3 region has 16 residues. Here the CDR3 DNA reads TGTGCCAGCAGTTCCTCTAAGCGGGGGAGGTACAATGAGCAGTTCTTC. Its translation: CASSSSKRGRYNEQFF.

The gene calls are TRBV3-1 (or the pseudogene TRBV3-2) and TRBJ1-2; TRBD1 might be the D (6 bases). In germline, CDR1 is LGHDT, CDR2 YNNKEL (reference sequence). This CDR3 has 13 residues. Trimming removed 0 bases from V and 8 bases from J, with 10 bases in between. The CDR3 DNA is TGTGCCAGCAGCCAAGAGGGGGGGCTCGGCTACACCTTC. It encodes CASSQEGGLGYTF.

CDR3 bases: TGTGCCAGCAGCCTCGGGAGAATGAACACTGAAGCTTTCTTT. This sequence encodes CASSLGRMNTEAFF. The chain couples TRBV9 to TRBJ1-1, with D uncertain. V lost 4 bases, J lost 0 bases, and 10 bases lay in between. Germline loops: CDR1 SGDLS, CDR2 YYNGEE. This CDR3 has 14 amino acids. Full variable domain (remainder filled in from reference TRBV9 and TRBJ1-1): DSGVTQTPKHLITATGQRVTLRCSPRSGDLSVYWYQQSLDQGLQFLIQYYNGEERAKGNILERFSAQQFPDLHSELNLSSLELGDSALYFCASSLGRMNTEAFFGQGTRLTVV.

V usage is TRBV9 and J usage is TRBJ1-3, with 8 bases matching TRBD1. This CDR3 region has 18 residues. The V and J ends lost 3 bases and 4 bases, in that order; junction bases with no gene match: 15. The germline gives CDR1 SGDLS, CDR2 YYNGEE. The CDR3 is CASSALAPDRAGGNTIYF. CDR3 DNA: TGTGCCAGCAGCGCCCTAGCCCCGGACAGGGCGGGAGGAAACACCATATATTTT.

Turning to this clone: This same CDR3 is encoded by further DNA sequences in the sample. The chain links TRBV20-1 to TRBJ2-7; D is unclear. This CDR3 region has 11 residues. The ends were cut back, 1 base at V and 3 bases at J, with 4 bases in the middle. Germline CDR1 and CDR2: DFQATT and SNEGSKA (reference sequence). CDR3 loop: CSARGGYEQYF. CDR3 bases: TGCAGTGCTAGAGGCGGCTACGAGCAGTACTTC.